The 8 T cell receptor beta chains reported below all come from one sample, sequenced in a study of blood T cell repertoires in COVID-19. The method was immunoSEQ multiplex PCR; TCRdb's version includes in-frame clones alone and lacks a portion of them. Of 150,000 to 200,000 clones in the sample, about three quarters were seen once. The sample comprised peripheral blood. These receptors all stem from a man in his 70s with acute or convalescent COVID-19.

The V and J genes are TRBV10-3 and TRBJ1-2; D is undetermined. The germline V gene has CDR1 ENHRY and CDR2 SYGVKD. V was clipped by 2 bases and J by 4 bases, with 11 bases between them. The CDR3 spans 14 residues. DNA for the CDR3: TGTGCCATCAGTGAGGGGCTCACCAGCTATGGCTACACCTTC. This gives the protein CAISEGLTSYGYTF.

This sequence joins TRBV6-5 and TRBJ1-5; D is perhaps TRBD1 (5 bases). CDR3 length: 12 amino acids. Trimming stripped 2 bases from V and 9 bases from J, with 8 bases between. CDR1 is MNHEY and CDR2 is SVGAGI in the germline V gene. The CDR3 here is CASSYTQGPQHF. CDR3 coding DNA: TGTGCCAGCAGTTACACCCAGGGGCCCCAGCATTTT.

The chain carries TRBV6-2 or TRBV6-3 and TRBJ2-2, with 10 bases aligning to TRBD1. CDR1 and CDR2 from the germline V gene are MNHEY and SVGEGT. Unmatched junction bases numbered 9, after V lost 2 bases and J lost 6 bases. The CDR3 has 17 amino acids. CDR3 DNA: TGTGCCAGCAGTTACGTTCCCGGGACAGGGGTCTCCGGGGAGCTGTTTTTT. Protein sequence: CASSYVPGTGVSGELFF.

This clone has only a few counts. An end of the junction does not agree with germline; a read error may underlie this. The chain recombines TRBV6-1 with TRBJ1-1; perhaps TRBD1 as D (5 bases). CDR1 and CDR2 (germline): MNHNS, SASEGT. There are 11 residues in the CDR3. The CDR3 sequence: CASSDNWTRTF. The CDR3 DNA sequence: TGTGCCAGCAGTGACAACTGGACAAGGACGTTT.

This chain connects TRBV19 to TRBJ2-1; possible D gene TRBD2, 6 bases. CDR3 length equals 13 residues. Germline CDR1 LNHDA, CDR2 SQIVND (reference sequence). Trimming shortened V by 4 bases and J by 3 bases, and 7 bases separated the two germline ends. CDR3 DNA sequence: TGTGCCAGTAGTAGGGGACTCTACAATGAGCAGTTCTTC. It encodes CASSRGLYNEQFF. Combining the CDR3 with reference TRBV19 and TRBJ2-1 gives the whole variable domain DGGITQSPKYLFRKEGQNVTLSCEQNLNHDAMYWYRQDPGQGLRLIYYSQIVNDFQKGDIAEGYSVSREKKESFPLTVTSAQKNPTAFYLCASSRGLYNEQFFGPGTRLTVL.

The chain is built from TRBV11-3 and TRBJ2-1, with 12 bases lining up with TRBD2. The CDR3 is 16 amino acids. After removal of 6 bases from V and 4 bases from J, the junction contained 7 bases not matched to a gene. Germline values: CDR1 SGHNT, CDR2 YENEEA. The CDR3 loop is CASSFQTSGGYNEQFF. The CDR3 coding sequence is TGTGCCAGCAGTTTTCAGACTAGCGGGGGTTACAATGAGCAGTTCTTC. Based on the CDR3 plus reference TRBV11-3 and TRBJ2-1, the full variable domain is EAGVVQSPRYKIIEKKQPVAFWCNPISGHNTLYWYLQNLGQGPELLIRYENEEAVDDSQLPKDRFSAERLKGVDSTLKIQPAELGDSAVYLCASSFQTSGGYNEQFFGPGTRLTVL.

In DNA form, the CDR3 reads TGTGCCAGCAGCCTAAGCGGGAGTGGCACCTACGAGCAGTACTTC. It encodes CASSLSGSGTYEQYF. The genes are TRBV7-9 and TRBJ2-7; 8 bases fit TRBD2. Germline V gene data show CDR1 as SEHNR and CDR2 as FQNEAQ (reference sequence). The CDR3 totals 15 residues. The V segment lost 5 bases and the J segment 2 bases; nucleotides outside the gene matches: 8.

This clone occurred a few times. The chain carries TRBV5-1 and TRBJ2-1; 7 bases match TRBD1. Germline CDR1 SGHRS, CDR2 YFSETQ. V was clipped by 0 bases and J by 0 bases; unmatched bases: 0. There are 15 residues in the CDR3. CDR3 amino acids: CASSLGQGSYNEQFF. CDR3 DNA sequence: TGCGCCAGCAGCTTGGGACAGGGCTCCTACAATGAGCAGTTCTTC. The full variable domain, in which reference TRBV5-1 and TRBJ2-1 provide the parts outside the CDR3, is KAGVTQTPRYLIKTRGQQVTLSCSPISGHRSVSWYQQTPGQGLQFLFEYFSETQRNKGNFPGRFSGRQFSNSRSEMNVSTLELGDSALYLCASSLGQGSYNEQFFGPGTRLTVL.